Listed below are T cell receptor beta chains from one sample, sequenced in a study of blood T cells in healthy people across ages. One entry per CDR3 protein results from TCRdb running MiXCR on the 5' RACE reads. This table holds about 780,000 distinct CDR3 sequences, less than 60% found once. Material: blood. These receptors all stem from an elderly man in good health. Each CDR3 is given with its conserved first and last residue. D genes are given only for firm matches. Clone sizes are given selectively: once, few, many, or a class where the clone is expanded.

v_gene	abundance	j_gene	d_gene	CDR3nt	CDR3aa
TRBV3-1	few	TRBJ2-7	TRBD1	TGTGCCAGCAGCCAGGAAAATGAGTGGGACAGGTACACCTACGAGCAGTACTTC	CASSQENEWDRYTYEQYF
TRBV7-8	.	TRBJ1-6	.	TGTGCCAGCAGCCCCGGGGACGGACCCTCCTATAATTCACCCCTCCACTTT	CASSPGDGPSYNSPLHF
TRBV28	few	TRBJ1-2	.	TGTGCCAGCAACGAGGGGAGGAACTATGGCTACACCTTC	CASNEGRNYGYTF
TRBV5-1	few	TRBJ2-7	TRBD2	TGCGCCAGCAGCGATAGCGGGAAGTACGAGCAGTACTTC	CASSDSGKYEQYF
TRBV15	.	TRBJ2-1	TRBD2	TGTGCCACCAGCACCGAGCCAGCGGGGGGATACAATGAGCAGTTCTTC	CATSTEPAGGYNEQFF
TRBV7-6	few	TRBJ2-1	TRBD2	TGTGCCAGCAGCCCAGGGACTAGCGGGAGCTTGAGCTCCTACAATGAGCAGTTCTTC	CASSPGTSGSLSSYNEQFF
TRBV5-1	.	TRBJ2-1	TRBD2	TGCGCCAGCAGCGAGGCGGGACTAGCGCATTATGAGCAGTTCTTC	CASSEAGLAHYEQFF
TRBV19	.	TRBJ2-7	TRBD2	TGTGCCAGTACCCTGGGGCTAGCGGGAGGTCAGAATGAGCAGTACTTC	CASTLGLAGGQNEQYF
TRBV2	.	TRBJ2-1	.	TGTGCCAGCCTTCGGGGTAGCTCCTACAATGAGCAGTTCTTC	CASLRGSSYNEQFF
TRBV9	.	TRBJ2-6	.	TGTGCCAGCAGCGTAGTCGTCCGGGCCAACTCTGGGGCCAACGTCCTGACTTTC	CASSVVVRANSGANVLTF
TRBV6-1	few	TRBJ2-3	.	TGTGCCAGCAGTACACTGGGGGCCGACACAGATACGCAGTATTTT	CASSTLGADTDTQYF
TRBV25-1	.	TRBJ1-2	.	TGTGCCAGCAGTGGGCTGGACGGCGGGGCCTATGGCTACACCTTC	CASSGLDGGAYGYTF
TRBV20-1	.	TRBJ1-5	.	TGCAGTGCTAGACCCCCAATAGCAAATCAACCCCAGCATTTT	CSARPPIANQPQHF
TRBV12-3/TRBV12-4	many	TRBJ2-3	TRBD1	TGTGCCAGCAGTTTAATAAGGGGGCGATTGACAGATACGCAGTATTTT	CASSLIRGRLTDTQYF
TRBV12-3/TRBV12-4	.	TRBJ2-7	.	TGTGCCAGCAGGTTACAGGGTTGGAGTGACGAGCAGTACTTC	CASRLQGWSDEQYF
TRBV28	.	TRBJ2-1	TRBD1	TGTGCCAGCACCGCCCGGACAGGGGGCAACAATGAGCAGTTCTTC	CASTARTGGNNEQFF
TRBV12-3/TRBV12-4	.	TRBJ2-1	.	TGTGCCAGCAGGGTACCGTCGACAGTTTACAATGAGCAGTTCTTC	CASRVPSTVYNEQFF
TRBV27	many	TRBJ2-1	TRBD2	TGTGCCAGCACGGGAGGGGGGAGTTATCGTAATGAGCAGTTCTTC	CASTGGGSYRNEQFF
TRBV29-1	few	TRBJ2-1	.	TGCAGCGGGCAATACAATGAGCAGTTCTTC	CSGQYNEQFF
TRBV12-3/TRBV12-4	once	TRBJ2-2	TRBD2	TGTGCCAGCAAAAACCGAGAGCGGGAGGGCACCGGGGAGCTGTTTTTT	CASKNREREGTGELFF
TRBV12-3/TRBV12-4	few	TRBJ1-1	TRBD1	TGTGCCAGCAGTTTAGGGACAGGCATGAACACTGAAGCTTTCTTT	CASSLGTGMNTEAFF
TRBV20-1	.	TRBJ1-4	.	TGCAGTGCTAGAGAGATAGCAACTAATGAAAAACTGTTTTTT	CSAREIATNEKLFF
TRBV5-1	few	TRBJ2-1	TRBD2	TGCGCCAGCAGCTTGACTAGCGGGACTCTCAATGAGCAGTTCTTC	CASSLTSGTLNEQFF
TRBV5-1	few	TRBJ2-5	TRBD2	TGCGCCAGCAGCTTGGGTACTAGCGGGACCCTGTGGGAGACCCAGTACTTC	CASSLGTSGTLWETQYF
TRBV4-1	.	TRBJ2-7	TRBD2	TGCGCCAGCAGCCAAGTAGCGGGAGACCCCTACGAGCAGTACTTC	CASSQVAGDPYEQYF
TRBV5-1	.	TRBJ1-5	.	TGCGCCAGCAGCTTGGGCGTTAGCAATCAGCCCCAGCATTTT	CASSLGVSNQPQHF
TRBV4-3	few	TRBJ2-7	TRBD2	TGCGCCAGCAGCCAAGATAGAGAGACTAGCGGGAGCGCCTACGAGCAGTACTTC	CASSQDRETSGSAYEQYF
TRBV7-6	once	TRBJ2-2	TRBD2	TGTGCCAGCAGCTTCGCCCGACTAGCGGGTACCGGGGAGCTGTTTTTT	CASSFARLAGTGELFF
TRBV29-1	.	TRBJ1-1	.	TGCAGCGTGACTTCCAGTAGGGTGAACACTGAAGCTTTCTTT	CSVTSSRVNTEAFF
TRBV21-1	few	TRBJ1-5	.	TGTGCCAGCAGCAAAGGCGGTCGGACAGGGAAGAAGAGCAATCAGCCCCAGCATTTT	CASSKGGRTGKKSNQPQHF
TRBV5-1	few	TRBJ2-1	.	TGCGCCAGCAGCTTGGGTGGGGTTAGCTCCTACAATGAGCAGTTCTTC	CASSLGGVSSYNEQFF
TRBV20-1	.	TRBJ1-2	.	TGCAGTGCTAGAGTGGCAGGAAATGGCTACACCTTC	CSARVAGNGYTF
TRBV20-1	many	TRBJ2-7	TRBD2	TGCAGTGCGACTAGCCCAAAGGCCTCCTACGAGCAGTACTTC	CSATSPKASYEQYF
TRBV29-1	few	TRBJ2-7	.	TGCAGCGTTGAAGGAGGGGACACCTCCTACGAGCAGTACTTC	CSVEGGDTSYEQYF
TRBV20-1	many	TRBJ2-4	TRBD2	TGCAGTGCTAGAGATGGCAGCGGGAATACCAAAAACATTCAGTACTTC	CSARDGSGNTKNIQYF
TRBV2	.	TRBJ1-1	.	TGTGCCAGCAGTGAAAGGCAAGAGAACACTGAAGCTTTCTTT	CASSERQENTEAFF
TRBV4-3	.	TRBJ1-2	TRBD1	TGCGCCAGCAGCCAAGATGAGGGGGCAGGAGGCTACACCTTC	CASSQDEGAGGYTF
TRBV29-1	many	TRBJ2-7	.	TGCAGCGTTTTAAGTAACCTCCCCCCCTACGAGCAGTACTTC	CSVLSNLPPYEQYF
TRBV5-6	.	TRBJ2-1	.	TGTGCCAGCAGCTCGTTAGGCAACAGGGCCTACAATGAGCAGTTCTTC	CASSSLGNRAYNEQFF
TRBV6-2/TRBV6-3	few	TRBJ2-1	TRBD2	TGTGCCAGCACCAGACTAGCGGCAATCCCGGGTGAGCAGTTCTTC	CASTRLAAIPGEQFF
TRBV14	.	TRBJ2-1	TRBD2	TGTGCCAGCAGCCCTCTCGGGAGGCGGAGCCCGCCACATGGTTACAATGAGCAGTTCTTC	CASSPLGRRSPPHGYNEQFF
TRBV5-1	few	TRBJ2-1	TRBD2	TGCGCCACCCGGGGTGGGACTAGCGGGACCCTCTCCTACAATGAGCAGTTCTTC	CATRGGTSGTLSYNEQFF
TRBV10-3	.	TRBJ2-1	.	TGTGCCATCAGATCAGGGAGGAATGAGCAGTTCTTC	CAIRSGRNEQFF
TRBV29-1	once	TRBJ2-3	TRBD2	TGCAGCGTTTTAAAAGCCGGGACGGGAGGGACAGATACGCAGTATTTT	CSVLKAGTGGTDTQYF
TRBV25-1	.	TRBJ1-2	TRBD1	TGTGCCAGCAGTCCGGGACAGGGGTTTGGCTACACCTTC	CASSPGQGFGYTF
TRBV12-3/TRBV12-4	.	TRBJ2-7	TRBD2	TGTGCCAGCAGTTGGGGGGGGGGGACCTACAATGAGCAGTACTTC	CASSWGGGTYNEQYF
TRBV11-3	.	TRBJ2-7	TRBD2	TGTGCCAGCAGCTTAATTGAAGCGGGAGAGCAGTACTTC	CASSLIEAGEQYF
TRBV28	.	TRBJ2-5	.	TGTGCCAGCAGTTTAAGGCCCCCACTACAACAGACCCAGTACTTC	CASSLRPPLQQTQYF
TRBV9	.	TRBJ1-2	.	TGTGCCAGCAGCGTAGACGAATCCACTAACTATGGCTACACCTTC	CASSVDESTNYGYTF
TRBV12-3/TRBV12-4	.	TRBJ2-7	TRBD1	TGTGCCAGCAGTTCAGACAGGGGGCACGAGCAGTACTTC	CASSSDRGHEQYF
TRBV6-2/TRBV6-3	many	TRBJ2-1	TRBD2	TGTGCCAGCTCATCGCGGGGGAGGAACGCCTACAATGAGCAGTTCTTC	CASSSRGRNAYNEQFF
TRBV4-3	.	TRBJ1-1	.	TGCGCCAGCAGCCAAGATATCCAAGGGGTGAACACTGAAGCTTTCTTT	CASSQDIQGVNTEAFF
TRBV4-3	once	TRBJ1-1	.	TGCGCCAGCAGCCAAGATGGATACACTGAAGCTTTCTTT	CASSQDGYTEAFF
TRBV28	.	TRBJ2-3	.	TGTGCCAGCAGGGTTCAGCAGATGGCAGATACGCAGTATTTT	CASRVQQMADTQYF
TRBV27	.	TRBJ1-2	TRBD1	TGTGCCAGCAGTTTAGAGTCGGGACAGGGGTATGGCTACACCTTC	CASSLESGQGYGYTF
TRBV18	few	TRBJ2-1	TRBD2	TGTGCCAGCTCACCACTGCGGGCTAGCGGGAGGAGGATGGTGGACCACAATGAGCAGTTCTTC	CASSPLRASGRRMVDHNEQFF
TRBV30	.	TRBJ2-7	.	TGTGCCTGGAGGAAGGGGACCACCGGCTCCTACGAGCAGTACTTC	CAWRKGTTGSYEQYF
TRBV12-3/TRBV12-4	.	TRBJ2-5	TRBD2	TGTGCCAGCAGTCCGAGGGGAAGAGCGGGAGAAGAGACCGAGTACTTC	CASSPRGRAGEETEYF
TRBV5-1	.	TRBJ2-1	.	TGCGCCAGCAGCTTGGCGGGACTTGGGGCTGCGAATGGGCAGTTCTTC	CASSLAGLGAANGQFF